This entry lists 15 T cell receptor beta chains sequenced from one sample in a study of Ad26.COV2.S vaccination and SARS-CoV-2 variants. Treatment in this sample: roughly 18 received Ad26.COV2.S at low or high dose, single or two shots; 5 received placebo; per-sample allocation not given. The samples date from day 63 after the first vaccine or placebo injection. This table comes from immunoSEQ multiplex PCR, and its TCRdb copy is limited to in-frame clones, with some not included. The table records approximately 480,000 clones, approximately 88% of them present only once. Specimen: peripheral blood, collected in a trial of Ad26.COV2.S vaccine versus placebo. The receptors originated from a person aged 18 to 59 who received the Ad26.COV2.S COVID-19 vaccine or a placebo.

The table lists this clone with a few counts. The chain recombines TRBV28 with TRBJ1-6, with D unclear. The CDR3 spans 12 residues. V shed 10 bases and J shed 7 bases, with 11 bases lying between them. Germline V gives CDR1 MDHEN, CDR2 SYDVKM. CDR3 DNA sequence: TGTGCCACCCGGGGAGGGAATTCACCCCTCCACTTT. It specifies CATRGGNSPLHF.

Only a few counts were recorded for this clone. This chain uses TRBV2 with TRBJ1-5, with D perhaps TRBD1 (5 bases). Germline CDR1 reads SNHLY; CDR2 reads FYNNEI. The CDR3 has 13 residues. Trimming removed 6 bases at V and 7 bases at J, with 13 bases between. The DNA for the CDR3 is TGTGCCAGCAGGAGGGACCCCGACCAGCCCCAGCATTTT. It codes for CASRRDPDQPQHF.

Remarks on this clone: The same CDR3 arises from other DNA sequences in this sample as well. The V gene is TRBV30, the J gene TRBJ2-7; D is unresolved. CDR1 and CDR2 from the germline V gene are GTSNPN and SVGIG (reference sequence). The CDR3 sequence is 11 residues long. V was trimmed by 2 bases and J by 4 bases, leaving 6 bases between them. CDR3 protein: CAWSTGYEQYF. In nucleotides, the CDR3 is TGTGCCTGGAGTACCGGGTACGAGCAGTACTTC.

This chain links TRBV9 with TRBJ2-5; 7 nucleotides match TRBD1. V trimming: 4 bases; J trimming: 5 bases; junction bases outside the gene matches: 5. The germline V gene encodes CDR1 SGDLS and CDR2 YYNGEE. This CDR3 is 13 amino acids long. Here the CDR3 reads CASSNRGEETQYF. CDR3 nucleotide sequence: TGTGCCAGCAGCAACAGGGGAGAGGAGACCCAGTACTTC. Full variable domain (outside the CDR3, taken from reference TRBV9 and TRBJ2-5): DSGVTQTPKHLITATGQRVTLRCSPRSGDLSVYWYQQSLDQGLQFLIQYYNGEERAKGNILERFSAQQFPDLHSELNLSSLELGDSALYFCASSNRGEETQYFGPGTRLLVL.

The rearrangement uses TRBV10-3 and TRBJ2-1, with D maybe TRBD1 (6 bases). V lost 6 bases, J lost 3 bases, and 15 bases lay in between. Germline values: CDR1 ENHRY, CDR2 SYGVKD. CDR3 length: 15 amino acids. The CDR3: CAISDAGTYYNEQFF. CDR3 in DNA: TGTGCCATCAGCGATGCCGGGACATACTACAATGAGCAGTTCTTC.

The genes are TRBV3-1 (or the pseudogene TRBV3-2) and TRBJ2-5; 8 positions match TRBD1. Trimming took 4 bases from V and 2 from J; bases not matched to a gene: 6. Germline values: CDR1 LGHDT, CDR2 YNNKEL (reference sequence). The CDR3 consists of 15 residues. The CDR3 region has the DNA TGTGCCAGCAGCCGGGCAGGGGGCGTACAAGAGACCCAGTACTTC. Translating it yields CASSRAGGVQETQYF.

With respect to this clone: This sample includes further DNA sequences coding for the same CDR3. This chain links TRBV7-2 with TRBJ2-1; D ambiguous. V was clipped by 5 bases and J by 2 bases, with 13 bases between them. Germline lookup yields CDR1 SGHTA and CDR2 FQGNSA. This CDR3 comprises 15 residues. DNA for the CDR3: TGTGCCAGCAGCCTCGGCCCACCCCCCTACAATGAGCAGTTCTTC. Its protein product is CASSLGPPPYNEQFF.

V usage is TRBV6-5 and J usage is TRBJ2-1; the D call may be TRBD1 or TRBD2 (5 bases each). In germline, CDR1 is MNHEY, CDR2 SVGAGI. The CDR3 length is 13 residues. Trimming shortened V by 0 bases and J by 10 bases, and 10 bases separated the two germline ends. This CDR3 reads CASSYSGEREQFF. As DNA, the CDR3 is TGTGCCAGCAGTTACTCGGGGGAGAGGGAGCAGTTCTTC.

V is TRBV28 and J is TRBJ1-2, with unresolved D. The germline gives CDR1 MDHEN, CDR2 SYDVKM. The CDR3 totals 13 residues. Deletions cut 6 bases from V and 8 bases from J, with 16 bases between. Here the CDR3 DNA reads TGTGCCAGCAGGACCGGTTCTTCGGGGGGCTACACCTTC. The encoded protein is CASRTGSSGGYTF.

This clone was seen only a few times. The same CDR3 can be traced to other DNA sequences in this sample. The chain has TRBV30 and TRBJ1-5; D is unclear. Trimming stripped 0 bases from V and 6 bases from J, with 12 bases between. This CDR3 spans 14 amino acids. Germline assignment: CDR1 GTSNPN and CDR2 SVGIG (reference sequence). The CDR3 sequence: CAWSVGGGGQPQHF. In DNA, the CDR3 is TGTGCCTGGAGTGTAGGAGGCGGAGGTCAGCCCCAGCATTTT.

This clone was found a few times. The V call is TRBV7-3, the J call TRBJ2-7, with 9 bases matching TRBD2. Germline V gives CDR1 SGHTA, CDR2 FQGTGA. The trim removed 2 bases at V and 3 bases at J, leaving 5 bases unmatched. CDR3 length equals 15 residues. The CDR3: CASSLGSGSGYEQYF. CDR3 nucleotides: TGTGCCAGCAGCTTAGGTAGCGGGAGTGGCTACGAGCAGTACTTC.

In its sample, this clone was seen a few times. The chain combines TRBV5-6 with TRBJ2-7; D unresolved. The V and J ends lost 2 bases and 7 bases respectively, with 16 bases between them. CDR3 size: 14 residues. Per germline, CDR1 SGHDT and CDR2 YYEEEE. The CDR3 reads CASSFGRPLDEQYF. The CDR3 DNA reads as TGTGCCAGCAGCTTCGGCAGGCCTTTGGATGAGCAGTACTTC.

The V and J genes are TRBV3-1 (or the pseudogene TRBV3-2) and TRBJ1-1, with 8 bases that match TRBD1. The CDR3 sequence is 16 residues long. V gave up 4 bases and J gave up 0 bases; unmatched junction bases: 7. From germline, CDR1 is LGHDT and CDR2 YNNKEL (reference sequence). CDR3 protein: CASSPRRTGLNTEAFF. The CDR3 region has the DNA TGTGCCAGCAGCCCACGACGGACAGGGTTGAACACTGAAGCTTTCTTT.

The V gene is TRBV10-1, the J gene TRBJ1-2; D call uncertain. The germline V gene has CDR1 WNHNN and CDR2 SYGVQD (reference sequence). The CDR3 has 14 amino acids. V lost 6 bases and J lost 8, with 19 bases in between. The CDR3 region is CASSATKPISGYTF. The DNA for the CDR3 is TGCGCCAGCAGCGCTACAAAACCAATTTCGGGCTACACCTTC.

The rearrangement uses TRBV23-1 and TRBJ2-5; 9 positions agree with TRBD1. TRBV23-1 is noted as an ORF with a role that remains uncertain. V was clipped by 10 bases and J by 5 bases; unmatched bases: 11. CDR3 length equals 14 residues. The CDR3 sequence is CAIDRGSPHETQYF. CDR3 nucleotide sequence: TGCGCCATCGACAGGGGGTCCCCCCACGAGACCCAGTACTTC.